Following are 31 T cell receptor beta chains from one sample sequenced in a study of post-analysis software for immune sequencing data. Notes on the study in general: There were several TRBV segments more frequent in patients than controls, and TRBV5-6, TRBV5-1 and TRBV20-1 were among them.

The authors incorporated unique molecular identifiers into the TCR beta cDNA libraries. Using its own MiXCR run on the PCR reads, TCRdb lists one record per CDR3 protein. The data show more than 500,000 distinct CDR3 sequences, 34% seen once. Their antigens remain unidentified. Sequences were obtained from blood. These receptors originate from a girl aged 2-17 years with multiple sclerosis.

The rearrangement uses TRBV20-1 and TRBJ1-3; D may be TRBD1 (5 bases). This CDR3 comprises 14 residues. Between the trimmed V and J ends, which lost 2 bases and 0 bases, there was a span of 8 bases. CDR1 DFQATT and CDR2 SNEGSKA come from the germline V gene (reference sequence). The DNA of the CDR3 is TGCAGTGCTAGATTGGGGGACTCTGGAAACACCATATATTTT. The encoded protein is CSARLGDSGNTIYF.

The V and J genes are TRBV3-1 and TRBJ1-4, with D maybe TRBD1 (6 bases). V dropped 2 bases and J dropped 10 bases, with 17 bases sitting between them. This CDR3 comprises 15 residues. Germline CDR1 is LGHDT and CDR2 is YNNKEL (reference sequence). The CDR3 here is CASSQSSQGIGKLFF. CDR3 nucleotides: TGTGCCAGCAGCCAATCCAGCCAGGGGATCGGAAAACTGTTTTTT.

The chain carries TRBV9 and TRBJ2-1, with D uncertain. Looked up from germline, CDR1 is SGDLS and CDR2 is YYNGEE. V lost 3 bases and J 3 bases, leaving 16 bases between the germline ends. The length of the CDR3 is 16 residues. The CDR3 loop is CASSETTAPLYNEQFF. CDR3 sequence (DNA): TGTGCCAGCAGCGAGACCACAGCGCCCCTCTACAATGAGCAGTTCTTC.

This clonotype was seen a few times. The chain uses TRBV28 and TRBJ1-2; D call uncertain. V lost 11 bases and J 8 bases, leaving 18 bases between the germline ends. CDR1 MDHEN and CDR2 SYDVKM come from the germline V gene. The CDR3 is made up of 12 amino acids. CDR3 sequence reads: CAGGSGVSGYTF. As DNA, the CDR3 is TGTGCCGGCGGTTCTGGTGTCTCCGGCTACACCTTC.

V and J are TRBV20-1 and TRBJ1-6; TRBD1 might be the D (6 bases). Per germline, CDR1 DFQATT and CDR2 SNEGSKA (reference sequence). The V end was cut by 4 bases, the J end by 10 bases, with 23 bases between. CDR3 length equals 16 residues. This CDR3 is CSAIRRITGSRSPLHF. Written as DNA, the CDR3 is TGCAGTGCTATAAGAAGAATAACAGGGAGTCGGTCACCCCTCCACTTT.

The V and J genes are TRBV19 and TRBJ2-1, with TRBD1 matching 10 bases. V lost 9 bases, J lost 1 base, and 9 bases stayed unmatched. The CDR3 sequence is 16 residues long. CDR1 is LNHDA and CDR2 is SQIVND in the germline V gene (reference sequence). The CDR3, as DNA: TGTGCCAGAAATCGGGACAGGGGAATTTCCTACAATGAGCAGTTCTTC. It translates to CARNRDRGISYNEQFF. The whole variable domain, filled in from reference TRBV19 and TRBJ2-1, reads DGGITQSPKYLFRKEGQNVTLSCEQNLNHDAMYWYRQDPGQGLRLIYYSQIVNDFQKGDIAEGYSVSREKKESFPLTVTSAQKNPTAFYLCARNRDRGISYNEQFFGPGTRLTVL.

V gene TRBV3-1 combines with J gene TRBJ1-3; D might be TRBD1 (6 bases). Germline V gene data show CDR1 as LGHDT and CDR2 as YNNKEL (reference sequence). V lost 1 base to trimming and J lost 3 bases, with 10 bases between them. CDR3 length equals 15 residues. Written as DNA, the CDR3 is TGTGCCAGCAGCCAAGCAGGGGCACGTGGAAACACCATATATTTT. This encodes CASSQAGARGNTIYF.

This chain links TRBV4-3 with TRBJ2-1; 10 nucleotides match TRBD2. This CDR3 has 17 residues. Trimming removed 0 bases from V and 7 bases from J; junction bases left unmatched: 9. Germline-derived CDR1 and CDR2 are LGHNA and YSLEER. The CDR3 nucleotides are TGCGCCAGCAGCCAAGAGGGCAGCGGGGGGGCTAGGAATGAGCAGTTCTTC. It encodes CASSQEGSGGARNEQFF.

The rearrangement links TRBV7-6 to TRBJ2-3; 9 bases agree with TRBD1. The V gene's germline CDR1 is SGHVS and CDR2 FNYEAQ. The CDR3 sequence is 16 residues long. Losses at the gene ends were 5 bases for V and 0 bases for J; bases not matched to a gene: 6. This CDR3 reads CASSQTGGGSTDTQYF. The CDR3 coding sequence is TGTGCCAGCAGCCAGACAGGGGGAGGTAGCACAGATACGCAGTATTTT.

This clonotype was detected ten times or more. This chain links TRBV7-2 with TRBJ2-5; D is unresolved. Germline CDR1 SGHTA, CDR2 FQGNSA. This CDR3 is built from 13 residues. V dropped 2 bases and J dropped 4 bases, with 8 bases sitting between them. The CDR3: CASSLFRRETQYF. CDR3 coding DNA: TGTGCCAGCAGCTTATTTCGCAGAGAGACCCAGTACTTC. Based on the CDR3 plus reference TRBV7-2 and TRBJ2-5, the full variable domain is GAGVSQSPSNKVTEKGKDVELRCDPISGHTALYWYRQSLGQGLEFLIYFQGNSAPDKSGLPSDRFSAERTGGSVSTLTIQRTQQEDSAVYLCASSLFRRETQYFGPGTRLLVL.

This chain joins TRBV3-1 and TRBJ2-5; 8 bases are shared with TRBD1. The DNA end favors TRBJ2-7, so the J call may be wrong. The CDR3 runs to 14 residues. Looked up from germline, CDR1 is LGHDT and CDR2 is YNNKEL (reference sequence). CDR3 nucleotide sequence: TGTGCCAGCAGCCGAAATACAGGGGGCTACGAGCAGTACTTC. Translated, it gives CASSRNTGGYEQYF.

This clonotype has a handful of counts. This chain connects TRBV15 to TRBJ1-1, with a weak D call TRBD1 (5 bases). The CDR3 extends over 14 amino acids. Per germline, CDR1 LNHNV and CDR2 YYDKDF (reference sequence). Trimming took off 0 bases at V and 3 bases at J, with 8 bases between the two ends. The CDR3 region is CATSRDPGDTEAFF. The CDR3 bases are TGTGCCACCAGCAGAGATCCGGGGGACACTGAAGCTTTCTTT.

V usage is TRBV5-1 and J usage is TRBJ2-5, with a tentative D call TRBD1 (6 bases). The CDR3 runs to 16 residues. Between the trimmed V and J ends, which lost 0 bases and 1 base, there was a span of 13 bases. Germline CDR1 SGHRS, CDR2 YFSETQ. CDR3 sequence reads: CASSLGGQLVQETQYF. CDR3 nucleotides: TGCGCCAGCAGCTTGGGGGGACAACTTGTCCAAGAGACCCAGTACTTC.

The chain couples TRBV20-1 to TRBJ2-1; D is possibly TRBD1 (5 bases). Germline V gene data show CDR1 as DFQATT and CDR2 as SNEGSKA (reference sequence). The CDR3 has 14 amino acids. V gave up 2 bases and J gave up 0 bases, with 8 bases separating them. CDR3 residues: CSARPGLSYNEQFF. In nucleotides, the CDR3 is TGCAGTGCTAGACCAGGGCTCTCCTACAATGAGCAGTTCTTC.

This clonotype was counted a single time. Relative to the germline gene, one junction end is altered; a read error may explain this. The rearrangement uses TRBV7-8 and TRBJ2-7; 8 bases agree with TRBD2. CDR1 SGHVS and CDR2 FQNEAQ come from the germline V gene. This CDR3 has 17 residues. Here the CDR3 DNA reads TGTGCCAGCAGTTTAGCGTATGGGCAGCGGGAGACCTACGAGCAGTACTTC. Amino acid sequence: CASSLAYGQRETYEQYF.

This clonotype was observed a few times. The V call is TRBV11-2, the J call TRBJ2-5; a weak D match, TRBD2 (5 bases). Trimming stripped 5 bases from V and 2 bases from J, with 12 bases between. CDR3 size: 14 residues. The germline V gene has CDR1 SGHAT and CDR2 FQNNGV. The CDR3 loop reads CASSRWTGQETQYF. CDR3 bases: TGTGCCAGCAGCCGATGGACGGGGCAAGAGACCCAGTACTTC.

This chain connects TRBV20-1 to TRBJ2-3; D is tentatively TRBD1 or TRBD2 (5 bases each). Trimming stripped 5 bases from V and 2 bases from J, with 17 bases between. There are 15 residues in the CDR3. Germline V CDR1 and CDR2: DFQATT, SNEGSKA (reference sequence). The CDR3 region is CSARNSGRFTDTQYF. CDR3 in DNA: TGCAGTGCTCGAAACTCGGGACGGTTCACAGATACGCAGTATTTT.

The V and J genes are TRBV9 and TRBJ1-1, with D perhaps matching TRBD1 (5 bases). CDR1 and CDR2 from the germline V gene are SGDLS and YYNGEE. The CDR3 has 15 amino acids. V dropped 3 bases and J dropped 2 bases, with 14 bases sitting between them. CDR3 DNA: TGTGCCAGCAGCGGCCCGGGGGGACTTAACACTGAAGCTTTCTTT. This translates into CASSGPGGLNTEAFF.

This chain connects TRBV3-1 to TRBJ2-7, with TRBD2 matching 7 bases. The J call may be mistaken, given a closer DNA end match to TRBJ2-5. The CDR3 is 17 residues long. The germline gives CDR1 LGHDT, CDR2 YNNKEL (reference sequence). The CDR3 DNA reads TGTGCCAGCAGCCAAGATCTGGAGCCGGGGGGTAGGGAGACCCAGTACTTC. Its translation: CASSQDLEPGGRETQYF.

This chain links TRBV5-6 with TRBJ1-1, with 7 bases fitting TRBD1. This CDR3 is built from 16 residues. Losses at the gene ends were 4 bases for V and 0 bases for J; bases not matched to a gene: 9. Germline V gene data show CDR1 as SGHDT and CDR2 as YYEEEE. CDR3 nucleotides: TGTGCCAGCAGCCCCGAGACTGGGACAGTGAACACTGAAGCTTTCTTT. This encodes CASSPETGTVNTEAFF.

This clonotype came up a few times. J is TRBJ2-1 and V is TRBV5-1, with 8 positions matching TRBD2. Looked up from germline, CDR1 is SGHRS and CDR2 is YFSETQ. The V gene end was trimmed by 0 bases and the J gene end by 4 bases; junction bases not matched to a gene: 6. The CDR3 spans 16 residues. The CDR3 DNA reads TGCGCCAGCAGCTTGGAACACGGGGGGGCTTACAATGAGCAGTTCTTC. Its translation: CASSLEHGGAYNEQFF. Full variable domain (missing parts from reference TRBV5-1 and TRBJ2-1): KAGVTQTPRYLIKTRGQQVTLSCSPISGHRSVSWYQQTPGQGLQFLFEYFSETQRNKGNFPGRFSGRQFSNSRSEMNVSTLELGDSALYLCASSLEHGGAYNEQFFGPGTRLTVL.

This clonotype was seen a few times. This chain connects TRBV15 to TRBJ2-7, with 9 positions matching TRBD1. The V and J ends lost 10 bases and 4 bases, in that order; junction bases with no gene match: 11. Germline V CDR1 and CDR2: LNHNV, YYDKDF (reference sequence). This CDR3 has 14 amino acids. For the CDR3, the DNA is TGTGCCAGCGGGACAGGGACCAGCGTTTACGAGCAGTACTTC. It codes for CASGTGTSVYEQYF.

The rearrangement joins TRBV4-2 to TRBJ2-7, with TRBD2 as a possible D gene (7 bases). The germline V and J ends were trimmed by 1 base and 1 base, with 14 bases remaining between them. The CDR3 spans 16 residues. Germline V gene sequence: CDR1 LGHNA, CDR2 YNFKEQ. Written as DNA, the CDR3 is TGTGCCAGCAGCCAAGTAATGGCGGGGGCATCCTACGAGCAGTACTTC. It translates to CASSQVMAGASYEQYF.

The CDR3 sequence is CASSQVPQQGYEQYF. CDR3 nucleotide sequence: TGCGCCAGCAGCCAGGTCCCCCAGCAAGGCTACGAGCAGTACTTC. V gene TRBV4-1 combines with J gene TRBJ2-7; unclear D gene. The V end lost 3 bases, the J end lost 3 bases, and 15 bases lay between the germline ends. CDR3 length equals 15 residues. CDR1 is MGHRA and CDR2 is YSYEKL in the germline V gene.

This clonotype was found a few times. The chain joins TRBV7-3 to TRBJ2-1; D possibly corresponds to TRBD1 (5 bases). Germline CDR1 reads SGHTA; CDR2 reads FQGTGA. This CDR3 spans 15 amino acids. Trimming removed 4 bases from V and 2 bases from J, with 12 bases in between. The CDR3 protein is CASSSGAATYNEQFF. The CDR3 nucleotides read TGTGCCAGCAGCTCTGGGGCCGCCACCTACAATGAGCAGTTCTTC.

This clonotype showed up just once. The CDR3 DNA reads as TGTGCCAGCAGCGGAGACAGTCGAAACATTCAGTACTTC. The encoded protein is CASSGDSRNIQYF. The genes are TRBV6-1 and TRBJ2-4; D may be TRBD1 (5 bases). Germline V CDR1 and CDR2: MNHNS, SASEGT. The CDR3 loop spans 13 amino acids. The V end was cut by 6 bases, the J end by 6 bases, with 12 bases between.

This clonotype was observed at least ten times. CDR3 amino acids: CASSSSGPYNEQFF. The CDR3, as DNA: TGTGCCAGCAGCTCTAGCGGACCCTACAATGAGCAGTTCTTC. This chain connects TRBV12-3 or TRBV12-4 to TRBJ2-1, with 7 bases matching TRBD2. The junction had 4 bases not matched to a gene; V was cut back by 6 bases and J by 2 bases. The CDR3 is 14 residues long.

This clonotype was seen a few times. The chain combines TRBV20-1 with TRBJ2-4; D tentatively reads TRBD1 or TRBD2 (5 bases each). TRBJ2-7 explains the end of the DNA better; the J call may be wrong. Germline CDR1 is DFQATT and CDR2 is SNEGSKA (reference sequence). The CDR3 is 14 amino acids. The CDR3 nucleotides read TGCAGTGCCGATCAGGGTGGGGGTAGGTACGAGCAGTACTTC. Protein product: CSADQGGGRYEQYF.

The genes are TRBV6-5 and TRBJ2-2, with TRBD2 matching 9 bases. The CDR3 is 16 residues long. Looked up from germline, CDR1 is MNHEY and CDR2 is SVGAGI. The V and J ends lost 0 bases and 4 bases, in that order; junction bases with no gene match: 3. The CDR3 DNA follows: TGTGCCAGCAGTTACTCGGGAGCGGGGGGCACCGGGGAGCTGTTTTTT. Its protein product is CASSYSGAGGTGELFF.

The chain recombines TRBV6-6 with TRBJ2-5, with TRBD2 identical over 7 bases. The CDR3 contains 16 residues. V trimming: 1 base; J trimming: 1 base; junction bases outside the gene matches: 6. Germline V gives CDR1 MNHNY, CDR2 SVGAGI (reference sequence). The CDR3 loop reads CASSYLALAAQETQYF. The DNA of the CDR3 is TGTGCCAGCAGTTACTTAGCTCTAGCGGCCCAAGAGACCCAGTACTTC.

This clonotype was observed a single time. The chain recombines TRBV28 with TRBJ2-5; perhaps D is TRBD1 or TRBD2 (5 bases each). Germline V CDR1 and CDR2: MDHEN, SYDVKM. The germline V and J ends were trimmed by 0 bases and 11 bases, with 19 bases remaining between them. CDR3 length equals 15 residues. Here the CDR3 DNA reads TGTGCCAGCAGTTTATGGGCCCGGGGCTACAATGAGCAGTACTTC. Translated, it gives CASSLWARGYNEQYF.